The entry below gives a single T cell receptor beta chain sequence along with its context. Using immunoSEQ multiplex PCR, the repertoire was profiled, and TCRdb retains in-frame clones only, with some absent. The repertoire holds around 370,000 clones, with around 96% as singletons. This entry belongs to a study of shared clonotypes between healthy human individuals. Across the study: The plates for each donor numbered three CD4 naive, three CD4 memory, two CD8 naive and one CD8 memory.

This CDR3 region has 16 residues. J was trimmed by 4 bases and V by 4 bases; bases with no gene match: 8. Germline loops: CDR1 SGHNT, CDR2 YYREEE (reference sequence). The clonotype comes from a man aged 30-40 years in good health. The V gene is TRBV5-4, the J gene TRBJ1-2; 12 bases are a match to TRBD1. Sequenced input: memory CD8+ T cells sorted from blood. Subset given: CD45RO+ cells pooled with CCR7-negative TemRA cells. The CDR3 reads CASSVRDRGLGYGYTF. The CDR3 DNA follows: TGTGCCAGCAGCGTCCGGGACAGGGGGCTTGGCTATGGCTACACCTTC.